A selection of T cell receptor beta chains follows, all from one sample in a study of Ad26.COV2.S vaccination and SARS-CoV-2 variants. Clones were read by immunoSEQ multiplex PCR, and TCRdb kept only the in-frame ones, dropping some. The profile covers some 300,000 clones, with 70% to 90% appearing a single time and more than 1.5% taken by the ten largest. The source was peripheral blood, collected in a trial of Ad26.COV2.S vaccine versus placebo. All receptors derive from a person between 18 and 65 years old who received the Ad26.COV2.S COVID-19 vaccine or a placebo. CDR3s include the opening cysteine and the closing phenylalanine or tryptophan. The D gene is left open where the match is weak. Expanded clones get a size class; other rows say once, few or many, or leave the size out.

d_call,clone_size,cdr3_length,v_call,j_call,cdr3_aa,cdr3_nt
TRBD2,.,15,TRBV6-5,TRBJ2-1,CASSSGLAGVNEQFF,TGTGCCAGCAGTTCGGGACTAGCGGGGGTCAATGAGCAGTTCTTC
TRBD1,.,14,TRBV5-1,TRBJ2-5,CASSLGQAKETQYF,TGCGCCAGCAGCCTGGGACAGGCAAAAGAGACCCAGTACTTC
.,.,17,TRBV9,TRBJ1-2,CASSVAQGLQRGYGYTF,TGTGCCAGCAGCGTAGCCCAGGGCCTCCAGCGCGGCTATGGCTACACCTTC
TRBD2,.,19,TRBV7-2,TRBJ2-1,CASSETSGGAADRANEQFF,TGTGCCAGCAGCGAGACTAGCGGGGGGGCAGCAGATCGGGCCAATGAGCAGTTCTTC
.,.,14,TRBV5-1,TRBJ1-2,CASSLPGGHYGYTF,TGCGCCAGCAGCTTACCCGGAGGGCACTATGGCTACACCTTC
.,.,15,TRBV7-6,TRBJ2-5,CASSLAPNREETQYF,TGTGCCAGCAGCTTAGCGCCCAACAGGGAGGAGACCCAGTACTTC
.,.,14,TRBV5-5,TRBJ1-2,CASSLVARTDGYTF,TGTGCCAGCAGCTTGGTAGCAAGGACAGATGGCTACACCTTC
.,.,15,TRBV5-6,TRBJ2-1,CASSLVSASYNEQFF,TGTGCCAGCAGCTTGGTGAGCGCCTCCTACAATGAGCAGTTCTTC
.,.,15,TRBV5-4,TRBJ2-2,CASSLDSTLTGELFF,TGTGCCAGCAGCTTGGACTCGACACTCACCGGGGAGCTGTTTTTT
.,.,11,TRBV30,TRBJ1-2,CAWSRGRVSTF,TGTGCCTGGTCGCGGGGCCGCGTATCCACCTTC
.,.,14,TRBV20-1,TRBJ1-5,CSASYSRTNQPQHF,TGCAGTGCTAGTTATTCGAGGACAAATCAGCCCCAGCATTTT
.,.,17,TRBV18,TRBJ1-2,CASSPHERWTANYGYTF,TGTGCCAGCTCACCACATGAACGGTGGACGGCTAACTATGGCTACACCTTC
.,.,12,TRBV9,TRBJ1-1,CASSAVRAGAFF,TGTGCCAGCAGCGCAGTCCGGGCCGGGGCTTTCTTT
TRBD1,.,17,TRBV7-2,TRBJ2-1,CASSLYLDRVAHNEQFF,TGTGCCAGCAGCTTATACCTGGACAGGGTGGCCCACAATGAGCAGTTCTTC
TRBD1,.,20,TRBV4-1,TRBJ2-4,CASSQAPSGQGWLSKNIQYF,TGCGCCAGCAGCCAAGCCCCCTCGGGACAGGGATGGTTGAGCAAAAACATTCAGTACTTC
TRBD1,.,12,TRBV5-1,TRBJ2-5,CASRQGEETQYF,TGCGCCAGCAGACAGGGGGAAGAGACCCAGTACTTC
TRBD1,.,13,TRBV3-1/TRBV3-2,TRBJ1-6,CASSQDRESPLHF,TGTGCCAGCAGCCAGGACAGGGAGTCACCCCTCCACTTT
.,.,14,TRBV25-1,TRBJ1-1,CASREGGPNTEAFF,TGTGCCAGCAGGGAGGGGGGGCCGAACACTGAAGCTTTCTTT
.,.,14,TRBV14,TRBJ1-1,CASSQVHPNTEAFF,TGTGCCAGCAGCCAAGTACATCCGAACACTGAAGCTTTCTTT
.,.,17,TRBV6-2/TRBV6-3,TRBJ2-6,CASSLTGTNSGANVLTF,TGTGCCAGCAGTCTTACAGGAACGAACTCTGGGGCCAACGTCCTGACTTTC
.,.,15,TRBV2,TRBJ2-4,CASSEAALAKNIQYF,TGTGCCAGCAGTGAAGCAGCTCTAGCCAAAAACATTCAGTACTTC
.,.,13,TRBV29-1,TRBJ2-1,CSVGANPYNEQFF,TGCAGCGTTGGAGCCAACCCTTACAATGAGCAGTTCTTC
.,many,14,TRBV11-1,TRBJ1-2,CASSRGGSHYGYTF,TGTGCCAGCAGCCGAGGGGGTAGTCACTATGGCTACACCTTC
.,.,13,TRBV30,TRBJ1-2,CAWRPDTSYGYTF,TGTGCCTGGAGACCGGACACAAGCTATGGCTACACCTTC
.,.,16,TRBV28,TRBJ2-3,CALTAIAHASTDTQYF,TGTGCCTTGACAGCAATCGCTCATGCTAGCACAGATACGCAGTATTTT
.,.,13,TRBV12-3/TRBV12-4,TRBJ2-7,CASSLDRTYEQYF,TGTGCCAGCAGTTTAGACAGAACCTACGAGCAGTACTTC
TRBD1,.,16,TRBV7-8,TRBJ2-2,CASSLTGVTNTGELFF,TGTGCCAGCAGCTTAACAGGGGTAACGAACACCGGGGAGCTGTTTTTT
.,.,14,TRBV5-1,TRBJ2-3,CASSPSSFEVAQYF,TGCGCCAGCAGCCCCTCGTCGTTTGAGGTGGCGCAGTATTTT
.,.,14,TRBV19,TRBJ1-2,CASSQGFTNYGYTF,TGTGCCAGTAGTCAGGGGTTCACTAACTATGGCTACACCTTC
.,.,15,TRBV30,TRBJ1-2,CAWSTGRTARYGYTF,TGTGCCTGGAGTACCGGGAGGACAGCTCGTTATGGCTACACCTTC
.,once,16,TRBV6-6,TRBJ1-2,CASSYPPTGSPYGYTF,TGTGCCAGCAGTTACCCGCCGACCGGGAGTCCATATGGCTACACCTTC
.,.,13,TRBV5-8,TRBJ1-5,CASSFESGEPQHF,TGTGCCAGCAGCTTCGAGTCCGGGGAGCCCCAGCATTTT
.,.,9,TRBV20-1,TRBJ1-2,CSARDRGRF,TGCAGTGCTAGAGATCGAGGCCGCTTC
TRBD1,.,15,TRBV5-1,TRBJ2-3,CASSLFRGSTDTQYF,TGCGCCAGCAGCTTATTCAGGGGGAGCACAGATACGCAGTATTTT
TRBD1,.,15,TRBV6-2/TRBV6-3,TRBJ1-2,CASSPLTGGRYGYTF,TGTGCCAGCAGCCCCCTCACAGGGGGCCGATATGGCTACACCTTC
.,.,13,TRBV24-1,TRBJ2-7,CATSDLGAYEQYF,TGTGCCACCAGTGATTTAGGGGCCTACGAGCAGTACTTC
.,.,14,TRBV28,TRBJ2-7,CASSPSLASGEQYF,TGTGCCAGCAGTCCCTCACTAGCTTCAGGCGAGCAGTACTTC
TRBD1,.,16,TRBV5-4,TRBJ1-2,CASSSGQGRSSYGYTF,TGTGCCAGCAGCTCGGGACAGGGGCGTTCCAGCTATGGCTACACCTTC
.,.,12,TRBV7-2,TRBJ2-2,CASTLVGGELFF,TGTGCCAGCACCCTCGTCGGCGGGGAGCTGTTTTTT
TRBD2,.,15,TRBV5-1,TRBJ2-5,CASSGGSGVQETQYF,TGCGCCAGCAGCGGGGGTAGCGGGGTACAAGAGACCCAGTACTTC
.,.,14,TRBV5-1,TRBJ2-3,CASRRGHPTDTQYF,TGCGCCAGCAGACGGGGTCACCCCACAGATACGCAGTATTTT
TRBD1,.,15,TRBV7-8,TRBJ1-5,CASSRDRGGNQPQHF,TGTGCCAGCAGCCGAGACAGGGGCGGGAATCAGCCCCAGCATTTT
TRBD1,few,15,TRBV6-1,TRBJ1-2,CASSESETGAYGYTF,TGTGCCAGCAGTGAATCAGAAACAGGGGCCTATGGCTACACCTTC
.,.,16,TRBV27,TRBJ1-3,CASRPGGGFSGNTIYF,TGTGCCAGCAGGCCCGGGGGGGGGTTCTCTGGAAACACCATATATTTT
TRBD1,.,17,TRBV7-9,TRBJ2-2,CASSYGQGIKNTGELFF,TGTGCCAGCAGCTACGGACAGGGGATAAAGAACACCGGGGAGCTGTTTTTT
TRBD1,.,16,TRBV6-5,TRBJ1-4,CASSYSLGTGNEKLFF,TGTGCCAGCAGTTACTCTCTCGGGACAGGGAATGAAAAACTGTTTTTT
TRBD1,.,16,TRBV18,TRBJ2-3,CASSREQGAAADTQYF,TGTGCCAGCTCACGCGAACAGGGGGCCGCTGCAGATACGCAGTATTTT
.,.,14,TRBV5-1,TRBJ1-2,CASSLAGVDYGYTF,TGCGCCAGCAGCTTGGCAGGGGTGGACTATGGCTACACCTTC
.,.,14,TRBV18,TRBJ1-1,CASSPTHLNTEAFF,TGTGCCAGCTCACCAACCCATTTGAACACTGAAGCTTTCTTT
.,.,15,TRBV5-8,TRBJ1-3,CAINPGLGTGNTIYF,TGTGCCATCAACCCGGGGTTGGGCACTGGAAACACCATATATTTT
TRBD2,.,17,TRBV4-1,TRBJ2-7,CASSLVAGAGGPREQYF,TGCGCCAGCAGCCTAGTCGCGGGGGCGGGGGGACCACGGGAGCAGTACTTC
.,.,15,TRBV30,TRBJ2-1,CAWSVRWRGFDEQFF,TGTGCCTGGAGTGTACGGTGGAGGGGTTTTGATGAGCAGTTCTTC
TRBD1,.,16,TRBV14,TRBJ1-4,CASSPTLTGLREKLFF,TGTGCCAGCAGCCCGACCCTGACAGGGTTGAGGGAAAAACTGTTTTTT
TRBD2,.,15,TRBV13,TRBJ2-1,CASSPSPGLAREQFF,TGTGCCAGCAGCCCCTCGCCGGGACTAGCGCGAGAGCAGTTCTTC
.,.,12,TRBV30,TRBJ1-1,CAGKFEGTEAFF,TGTGCCGGAAAATTTGAGGGTACTGAAGCTTTCTTT
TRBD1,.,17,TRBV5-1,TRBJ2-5,CASSWEGTGGGGETQYF,TGCGCCAGCAGCTGGGAGGGGACAGGGGGTGGCGGAGAGACCCAGTACTTC
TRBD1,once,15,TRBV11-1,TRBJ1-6,CASSSRDRGLGALHF,TGTGCCAGCAGCTCCCGCGACAGGGGCCTTGGGGCCCTCCACTTT
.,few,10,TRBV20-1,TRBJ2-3,CRAGADTQYF,TGCCGAGCCGGGGCAGATACGCAGTATTTT